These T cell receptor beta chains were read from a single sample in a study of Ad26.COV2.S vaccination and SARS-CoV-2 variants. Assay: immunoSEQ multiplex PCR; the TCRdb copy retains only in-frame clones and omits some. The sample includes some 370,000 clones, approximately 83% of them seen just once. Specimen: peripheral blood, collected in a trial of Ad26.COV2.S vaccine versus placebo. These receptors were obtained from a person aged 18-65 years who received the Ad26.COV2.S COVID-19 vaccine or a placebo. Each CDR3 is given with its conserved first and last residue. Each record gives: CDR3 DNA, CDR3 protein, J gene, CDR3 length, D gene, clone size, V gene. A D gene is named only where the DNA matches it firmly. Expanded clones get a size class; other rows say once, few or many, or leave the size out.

TGTGCCAGCAGCCAAGGGTGGGGGGATTCACCCCTCCACTTT CASSQGWGDSPLHF TRBJ1-6 14 NA NA TRBV3-1/TRBV3-2
TGCGCCAGCAGCTTGCGGGCAGGGGGCGGTGGGGCCAACGTCCTGACTTTC CASSLRAGGGGANVLTF TRBJ2-6 17 TRBD1 NA TRBV5-1
TGTGCCAGCTCGCCTCCCTTAGGCAGGAACACCGGGGAGCTGTTTTTT CASSPPLGRNTGELFF TRBJ2-2 16 NA NA TRBV18
TGCGCCAGCAGTGAGCCGCCGTACAGAGCAACCTACGAGCAGTACTTC CASSEPPYRATYEQYF TRBJ2-7 16 NA NA TRBV10-2
TGTGCCATTACAGGGGCTGAAGGCACACCCCTCCACTTT CAITGAEGTPLHF TRBJ1-6 13 TRBD1 NA TRBV10-3
TGTGCCAGCAGTTTACGTAGCCAAACTAGGTACGCTGAAGCTTTCTTT CASSLRSQTRYAEAFF TRBJ1-1 16 NA NA TRBV27
TGTGCCAGCAGCCCAGAGCTAAAGGGACGGGGACTTTATAGCAATCAGCCCCAGCATTTT CASSPELKGRGLYSNQPQHF TRBJ1-5 20 NA NA TRBV4-2
TGTGCCAGCAGCTTCAGACGGTCGGTGAACACTGAAGCTTTCTTT CASSFRRSVNTEAFF TRBJ1-1 15 NA NA TRBV5-6
TGTGCCAGCAGCGGAGCAGCAATGAACACTGAAGCTTTCTTT CASSGAAMNTEAFF TRBJ1-1 14 NA NA TRBV11-2
TGTGCCTGTCCCAGGGCCTATGGCTACACCTTC CACPRAYGYTF TRBJ1-2 11 NA NA TRBV21-1
TGTGCCAGCAGCTTAGTCTCCGGCGGGAGAAAGGGTACGCAGTATTTT CASSLVSGGRKGTQYF TRBJ2-3 16 TRBD2 NA TRBV11-2
TGTGCCAGCAGTTACCTGTATGGCTACACCTTC CASSYLYGYTF TRBJ1-2 11 NA NA TRBV12-3/TRBV12-4
TGTGCCAGCAAGTCCTCTATAGCGGAGCGGGGCTACACCTTC CASKSSIAERGYTF TRBJ1-2 14 NA few TRBV25-1
TGTGCCAGCAGCTTAGTTGGGACACGGCGGGGGGCCCAGCATTTT CASSLVGTRRGAQHF TRBJ1-5 15 NA NA TRBV7-9
TGTGCCAGCAGCCAAGGGACAGGGGAAAGCTATGGCTACACCTTC CASSQGTGESYGYTF TRBJ1-2 15 TRBD1 NA TRBV4-2
TGTGCCAGTAGTACCAGACAGGATCCGAACACTGAAGCTTTCTTT CASSTRQDPNTEAFF TRBJ1-1 15 NA once TRBV19
TGTGCCAGCAGCAGGGGGGAGTCCTATAATTCACCCCTCCACTTT CASSRGESYNSPLHF TRBJ1-6 15 TRBD1 once TRBV2
TGTGCCAGCAGCTTACGTAAGGACACTGAAGCTTTCTTT CASSLRKDTEAFF TRBJ1-1 13 NA once TRBV5-4
TGCGCCAGCAGCTTAAGACAGGCGAACGAGCAGTACTTC CASSLRQANEQYF TRBJ2-7 13 NA NA TRBV5-1
TGTGCCAGCAGTCCCCCCGGGACCGGGGAGCTGTTTTTT CASSPPGTGELFF TRBJ2-2 13 NA NA TRBV27
TGTGCCAGCATCAAGGGGAGGGGAGAGCAGTTCTTC CASIKGRGEQFF TRBJ2-1 12 TRBD2 NA TRBV6-6
TGTGCCAGCAGCTTATGGTCTAATGAAAAACTGTTTTTT CASSLWSNEKLFF TRBJ1-4 13 NA NA TRBV7-6
TGTGCCAGCACCCGAACCGGGACAGGGAACACCGGGGAGCTGTTTTTT CASTRTGTGNTGELFF TRBJ2-2 16 TRBD1 few TRBV27
TGTGCCAGCAGCACCCGACTAGCGGGAGTCAGCACCGGGGAGCTGTTTTTT CASSTRLAGVSTGELFF TRBJ2-2 17 TRBD2 NA TRBV5-5
TGTGCCAGCCCTTGGAGCCAAGAGACCCAGTACTTC CASPWSQETQYF TRBJ2-5 12 NA few TRBV9
TGTGCCAGCAGCTTGACGGGCGACACTGAAGCTTTCTTT CASSLTGDTEAFF TRBJ1-1 13 NA NA TRBV7-3
TGTGCCAGTGGGGGCTTTCATGGAGCTTTCTTT CASGGFHGAFF TRBJ1-1 11 NA NA TRBV19
TGTGCCAGCAGTCGACAGGGAACCGGGGAGCTGTTTTTT CASSRQGTGELFF TRBJ2-2 13 TRBD1 few TRBV7-9
TGTGCCAGCAGGGGATACCAGGTCAGCAATCAGCCCCAGCATTTT CASRGYQVSNQPQHF TRBJ1-5 15 NA NA TRBV6-5
TGTGCCAGCAGCTTAGAAGGGGCCAATCAGCCCCAGCATTTT CASSLEGANQPQHF TRBJ1-5 14 NA few TRBV7-9
TGTGCCTGGAGTTTAGGGGGCGCCGGCCAGCCCCAGCATTTT CAWSLGGAGQPQHF TRBJ1-5 14 TRBD1 NA TRBV30
TGTGCCAGCAGTGATGGGAGATGGGACAGGGACCTATATGGCTACACCTTC CASSDGRWDRDLYGYTF TRBJ1-2 17 TRBD1 NA TRBV25-1
TGTGCCAGCGGCGGCAACGAGCAGTACTTC CASGGNEQYF TRBJ2-7 10 NA NA TRBV18
TGTGCCTGGGATTCTACAGGGGACACTGAAGCTTTCTTT CAWDSTGDTEAFF TRBJ1-1 13 TRBD1 once TRBV30
TGTGCCATCAAGGCGGCAGGGAAGACCTACGAGCAGTACTTC CAIKAAGKTYEQYF TRBJ2-7 14 NA NA TRBV10-3
TGTGCCAGCAGCCCGTCCCTCGGGGGGCTTCGGGCCTGGGCCAACGTCCTGACTTTC CASSPSLGGLRAWANVLTF TRBJ2-6 19 NA NA TRBV11-3
TGTGCCAGCAGTTTATCCAGGGGATACGCGTTTCAGCCCCAGCATTTT CASSLSRGYAFQPQHF TRBJ1-5 16 NA NA TRBV27
TGTGCCAGCAGCCAAGATCGTGTTAGCGGCTACAAGCAGTACTTC CASSQDRVSGYKQYF TRBJ2-7 15 NA NA TRBV3-1/TRBV3-2
TGTGCCAGCTCACCTCCAATTCTAGCGGGAACCACAGATACGCAGTATTTT CASSPPILAGTTDTQYF TRBJ2-3 17 TRBD2 NA TRBV18
TGTGCCAGCTCGGGGGGTCTCGGGCAGTACTTC CASSGGLGQYF TRBJ2-7 11 TRBD2 NA TRBV13
TGTGCCAGCAGCCGCTCCGGGGGCGAGACCCAGTACTTC CASSRSGGETQYF TRBJ2-5 13 NA NA TRBV13